The 18 T cell receptor beta chains below were found in one sample sequenced in a study of blood T cells in healthy people across ages. PCR was performed a second time for roughly 6 to 12 cycles using a sample-barcoded 5' primer and a J-beta primer mix. TCRdb redid the calling of the 5' RACE reads with MiXCR, one entry per CDR3 protein. The data show over a million distinct CDR3 sequences, approximately 43% seen once. Material: blood. The receptors shown here come from a woman aged 18-29 years in good health.

The chain uses TRBV21-1 and TRBJ2-1. TRBV21-1 represents a pseudogene. The CDR3 extends over 16 amino acids. As DNA, the CDR3 is TGTGCCAGCAGCAAAGTCAGACATATGGACCCGAATGAGCAGTTCTTC. It is translated as CASSKVRHMDPNEQFF.

The chain recombines TRBV24-1 with TRBJ2-2; 14 bases align to TRBD2. This CDR3 contains 20 residues. The V gene end was trimmed by 3 bases and the J gene end by 6 bases; junction bases not matched to a gene: 14. The germline gives CDR1 KGHDR, CDR2 SFDVKD. As DNA, the CDR3 is TGTGCCACCAGTGATCGGGGACTAGCGGGAGAGAAGAGTATTCCCGGGGAGCTGTTTTTT. This translates into CATSDRGLAGEKSIPGELFF.

The chain combines TRBV9 with TRBJ2-5; D remains ambiguous. The CDR3 has 14 residues. Trimming took 2 bases from V and 2 from J, leaving 10 bases between them. Looked up from germline, CDR1 is SGDLS and CDR2 is YYNGEE. CDR3 residues: CASSVLPIQETQYF. The CDR3, as DNA: TGTGCCAGCAGCGTTCTTCCCATACAAGAGACCCAGTACTTC. Complete variable domain (other parts from reference TRBV9 and TRBJ2-5): DSGVTQTPKHLITATGQRVTLRCSPRSGDLSVYWYQQSLDQGLQFLIQYYNGEERAKGNILERFSAQQFPDLHSELNLSSLELGDSALYFCASSVLPIQETQYFGPGTRLLVL.

A note on this clonotype: A read error is possible here, since a much larger clone lies one base away. This rearrangement joins TRBV3-1 to TRBJ2-7; TRBD1 is a possible D gene (6 bases). This CDR3 region has 15 residues. Germline-derived CDR1 and CDR2 are LGHDT and YNNKEL (reference sequence). V shed 4 bases and J shed 6 bases, with 19 bases lying between them. For the CDR3, the DNA is TGTGCCAGCAGCCGAAAGGTGGGGGCGCCTTGCGAGCAGTACTTC. Protein sequence: CASSRKVGAPCEQYF.

The V call is TRBV3-1, the J call TRBJ1-2, with D perhaps TRBD1 (6 bases). The V end lost 3 bases, the J end lost 0 bases, and 11 bases lay between the germline ends. Germline assignment: CDR1 LGHDT and CDR2 YNNKEL (reference sequence). This CDR3 is 15 amino acids long. The CDR3 DNA reads TGTGCCAGCAGCCAGCCAGGGGCCTCTAACTATGGCTACACCTTC. Translation gives CASSQPGASNYGYTF. Using reference TRBV3-1 and TRBJ1-2 for the parts outside the CDR3, the full variable domain is DTAVSQTPKYLVTQMGNDKSIKCEQNLGHDTMYWYKQDSKKFLKIMFSYNNKELIINETVPNRFSPKSPDKAHLNLHINSLELGDSAVYFCASSQPGASNYGYTFGSGTRLTVV.

This clonotype turned up a few times. The chain is built from TRBV4-3 and TRBJ2-3, with no clear D. The CDR3 consists of 18 residues. The V end was cut by 0 bases, the J end by 0 bases, with 16 bases between. CDR1 is LGHNA and CDR2 is YSLEER in the germline V gene. The CDR3 spells CASSQEESRTTSTDTQYF. The CDR3 nucleotides read TGCGCCAGCAGCCAAGAAGAATCTCGAACTACTAGCACAGATACGCAGTATTTT.

The chain combines TRBV27 with TRBJ2-7; D is uncertain. The V end lost 4 bases, the J end lost 2 bases, and 9 bases lay between the germline ends. There are 13 residues in the CDR3. In germline, CDR1 is MNHEY, CDR2 SMNVEV (reference sequence). The CDR3 DNA reads TGTGCCAGCAGTTCCGGAAGTGCCTACGAGCAGTACTTC. Translating gives CASSSGSAYEQYF.

The chain has TRBV7-2 and TRBJ2-7; D unclear. This CDR3 region has 12 residues. The germline V and J ends were trimmed by 1 base and 5 bases, with 6 bases remaining between them. Germline V gene lookup returns CDR1 SGHTA and CDR2 FQGNSA. The CDR3: CASSLDKHEQYF. DNA of the CDR3: TGTGCCAGCAGCTTAGACAAGCACGAGCAGTACTTC.

The chain recombines TRBV4-2 with TRBJ2-5; D remains unclear. CDR1 is LGHNA and CDR2 is YNFKEQ in the germline V gene. V was trimmed by 1 base and J by 4 bases, leaving 10 bases between them. The CDR3 sequence is 14 residues long. The CDR3 DNA reads as TGTGCCAGCAGCCAAGCCCCGGACCGAGAGACCCAGTACTTC. Residues: CASSQAPDRETQYF.

Only a few counts were recorded for this clonotype. The chain employs TRBV2 and TRBJ2-7; 9 nucleotides line up with TRBD2. The CDR3 has 17 amino acids. Looked up from germline, CDR1 is SNHLY and CDR2 is FYNNEI. V shed 8 bases, J shed 4 bases, and the junction held 18 bases outside the gene matches. In DNA, the CDR3 is TGTGCCAGCCTTGGGCGGGAGGGAACTGCTTCTGGGTACGAGCAGTACTTC. It specifies CASLGREGTASGYEQYF.

The J gene is TRBJ1-2, the V gene TRBV6-2 or TRBV6-3; D is unresolved. The CDR3 is 14 residues long. The germline V gene encodes CDR1 MNHEY and CDR2 SVGEGT. Trimming pared 8 bases from V and 2 bases from J, leaving 15 bases between. The CDR3 sequence: CASRTRRGNYGYTF. CDR3 in DNA: TGTGCCAGCCGAACGCGACGTGGGAACTATGGCTACACCTTC.

CDR3 residues: CATSRGQGHSTDTQYF. The CDR3 nucleotides read TGTGCCACCAGCAGAGGTCAGGGACATAGCACAGATACGCAGTATTTT. The J gene is TRBJ2-3, the V gene TRBV15; D perhaps matches TRBD1 (6 bases). The V end lost 1 base, the J end lost 0 bases, and 11 bases lay between the germline ends. CDR3 size: 16 residues. CDR1 is LNHNV and CDR2 is YYDKDF in the germline V gene (reference sequence). The entire variable domain, with the rest obtained from reference TRBV15 and TRBJ2-3, is as follows: DAMVIQNPRYQVTQFGKPVTLSCSQTLNHNVMYWYQQKSSQAPKLLFHYYDKDFNNEADTPDNFQSRRPNTSFCFLDIRSPGLGDTAMYLCATSRGQGHSTDTQYFGPGTRLTVL.

This clonotype was seen more than once but under ten times. The rearrangement uses TRBV7-2 and TRBJ1-1, with D possibly matching TRBD1 (6 bases). Germline values: CDR1 SGHTA, CDR2 FQGNSA. The germline V and J ends were trimmed by 2 bases and 3 bases, with 10 bases remaining between them. This CDR3 comprises 14 residues. The CDR3 spells CASSLTGRDTEAFF. The CDR3, as DNA: TGTGCCAGCAGCTTAACAGGGCGGGACACTGAAGCTTTCTTT.

This clonotype was counted at least ten times. The rearrangement links TRBV5-5 to TRBJ2-3; D may be TRBD1 (6 bases). The CDR3 runs to 16 residues. Trimming stripped 0 bases from V and 0 bases from J, with 11 bases between. Germline-derived CDR1 and CDR2 are SGHKS and YYEKEE (reference sequence). The CDR3 sequence: CASSLGGTTSTDTQYF. For the CDR3, the DNA is TGTGCCAGCAGCTTGGGTGGGACAACCAGCACAGATACGCAGTATTTT.

The chain carries TRBV2 and TRBJ1-1, with D possibly being TRBD1 (5 bases). V lost 2 bases and J 1 base, leaving 11 bases between the germline ends. The germline V gene has CDR1 SNHLY and CDR2 FYNNEI. The CDR3 has 15 residues. The CDR3: CASSERSGENTEAFF. In DNA, the CDR3 is TGTGCCAGCAGTGAAAGGTCGGGGGAGAACACTGAAGCTTTCTTT.

The genes are TRBV25-1 and TRBJ2-4, with TRBD1 identical over 8 bases. CDR1 is MGHDK, CDR2 SYGVNS, per germline. J lost 2 bases, V lost 4 bases, and 10 bases had no gene match. This CDR3 spans 17 amino acids. CDR3 sequence reads: CASSGSGDRGSKNIQYF. In DNA, the CDR3 is TGTGCCAGCAGTGGATCCGGAGACAGGGGATCCAAAAACATTCAGTACTTC. Full variable domain (missing parts from reference TRBV25-1 and TRBJ2-4): EADIYQTPRYLVIGTGKKITLECSQTMGHDKMYWYQQDPGMELHLIHYSYGVNSTEKGDLSSESTVSRIRTEHFPLTLESARPSHTSQYLCASSGSGDRGSKNIQYFGAGTRLSVL.

The CDR3 is CASSLGIAGGDNEQFF. In DNA form, the CDR3 reads TGTGCCAGCAGCTTAGGGATAGCGGGAGGCGACAATGAGCAGTTCTTC. The chain links TRBV11-1 to TRBJ2-1; 10 bases are a match to TRBD2. Germline values: CDR1 SGHAT, CDR2 FQDESV (reference sequence). The CDR3 contains 16 residues. Germline trimming cut 1 base from V and 5 bases from J; bases unmatched to any gene: 5.

This clonotype was counted many times. The J gene is TRBJ2-1, the V gene TRBV7-2; a possible D gene is TRBD2 (6 bases). There are 15 residues in the CDR3. V gave up 4 bases and J gave up 6 bases, with 16 bases separating them. CDR1 is SGHTA and CDR2 is FQGNSA in the germline V gene. CDR3 DNA sequence: TGTGCCAGCAGCTCAGCAGCGACTAGATCCAATGAGCAGTTCTTC. This sequence encodes CASSSAATRSNEQFF.